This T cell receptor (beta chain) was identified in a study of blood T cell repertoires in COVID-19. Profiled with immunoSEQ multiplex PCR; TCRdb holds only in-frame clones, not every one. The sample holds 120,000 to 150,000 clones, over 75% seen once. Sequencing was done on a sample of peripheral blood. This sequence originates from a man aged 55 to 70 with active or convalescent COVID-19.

Here the CDR3 DNA reads TGTGCCAGCAGCTCAACCGGGACAGGGTTTTTCGGTGATACTGAAGCTTTCTTT. It specifies CASSSTGTGFFGDTEAFF. V is TRBV7-2 and J is TRBJ1-1, with TRBD1 matching over 9 bases. The germline CDR1 and CDR2 sequences are SGHTA and FQGNSA. There are 18 residues in the CDR3. The trim removed 4 bases at V and 5 bases at J, leaving 17 bases unmatched.